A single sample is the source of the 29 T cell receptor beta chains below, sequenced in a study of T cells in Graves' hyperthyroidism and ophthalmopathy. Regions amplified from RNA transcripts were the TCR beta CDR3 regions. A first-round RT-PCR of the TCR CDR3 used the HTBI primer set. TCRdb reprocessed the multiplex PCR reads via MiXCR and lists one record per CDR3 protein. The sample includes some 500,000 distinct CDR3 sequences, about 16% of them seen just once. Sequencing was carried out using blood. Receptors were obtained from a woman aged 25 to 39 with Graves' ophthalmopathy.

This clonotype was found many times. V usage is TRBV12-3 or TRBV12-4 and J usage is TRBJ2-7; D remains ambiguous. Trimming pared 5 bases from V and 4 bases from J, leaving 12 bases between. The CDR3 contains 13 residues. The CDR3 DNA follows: TGTGCCAGCAGTATCTCCATCCCATACGAGCAGTACTTC. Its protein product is CASSISIPYEQYF.

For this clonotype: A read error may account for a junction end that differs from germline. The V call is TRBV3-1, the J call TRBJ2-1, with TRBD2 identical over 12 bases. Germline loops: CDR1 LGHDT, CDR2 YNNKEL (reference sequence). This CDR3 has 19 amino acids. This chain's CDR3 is CAGSQVGVTSGSPYNEQFF. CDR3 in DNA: TGTGCCGGCAGCCAAGTAGGGGTGACTAGCGGGAGCCCCTACAATGAGCAGTTCTTC.

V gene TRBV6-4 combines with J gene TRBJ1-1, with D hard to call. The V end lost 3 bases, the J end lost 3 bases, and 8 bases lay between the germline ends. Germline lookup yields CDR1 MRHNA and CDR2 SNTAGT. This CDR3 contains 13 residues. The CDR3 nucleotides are TGTGCCAGCAGTGAAGGAAGCTACACTGAAGCTTTCTTT. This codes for CASSEGSYTEAFF.

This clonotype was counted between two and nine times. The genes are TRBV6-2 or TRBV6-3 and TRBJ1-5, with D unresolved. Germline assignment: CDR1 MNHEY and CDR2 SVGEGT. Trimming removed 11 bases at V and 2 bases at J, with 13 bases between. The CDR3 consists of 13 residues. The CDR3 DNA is TGTGCCTGCAACGCCGATCGCAATCAGCCCCAGCATTTT. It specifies CACNADRNQPQHF.

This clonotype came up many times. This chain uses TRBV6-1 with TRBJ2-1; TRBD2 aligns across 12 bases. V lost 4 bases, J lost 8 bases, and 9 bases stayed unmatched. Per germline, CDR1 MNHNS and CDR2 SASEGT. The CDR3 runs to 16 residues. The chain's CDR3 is CASSGWTSGTLDEQFF. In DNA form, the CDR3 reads TGTGCCAGCAGTGGTTGGACTAGCGGGACTTTAGATGAGCAGTTCTTC.

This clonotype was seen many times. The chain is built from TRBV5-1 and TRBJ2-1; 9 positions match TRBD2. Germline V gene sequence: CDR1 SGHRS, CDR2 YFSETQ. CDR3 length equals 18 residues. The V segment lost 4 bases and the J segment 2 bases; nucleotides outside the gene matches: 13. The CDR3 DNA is TGCGCCAGCAGCGGAGTACCGGGACTAGCAATAGCCTACAATGAGCAGTTCTTC. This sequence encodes CASSGVPGLAIAYNEQFF.

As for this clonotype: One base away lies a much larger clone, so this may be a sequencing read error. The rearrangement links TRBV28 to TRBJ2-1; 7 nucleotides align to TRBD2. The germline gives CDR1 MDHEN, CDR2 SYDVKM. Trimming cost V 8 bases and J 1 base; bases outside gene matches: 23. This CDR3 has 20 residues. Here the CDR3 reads CASDPFHGRASGTSYNEQFF. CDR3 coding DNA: TGTGCCAGCGACCCCTTTCACGGCAGGGCAAGCGGGACGTCCTACAATGAGCAGTTCTTC.

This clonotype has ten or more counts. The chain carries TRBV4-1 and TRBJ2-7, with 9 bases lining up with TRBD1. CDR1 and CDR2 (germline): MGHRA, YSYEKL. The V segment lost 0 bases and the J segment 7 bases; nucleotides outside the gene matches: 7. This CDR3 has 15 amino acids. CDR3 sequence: CASSQDPQGADEQYF. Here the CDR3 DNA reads TGCGCCAGCAGCCAAGATCCACAGGGGGCTGATGAGCAGTACTTC.

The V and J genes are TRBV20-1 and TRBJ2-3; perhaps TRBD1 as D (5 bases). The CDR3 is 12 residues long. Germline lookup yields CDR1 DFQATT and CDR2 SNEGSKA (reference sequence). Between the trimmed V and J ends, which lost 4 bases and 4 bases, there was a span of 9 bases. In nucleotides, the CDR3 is TGCAGTGCTAAGGGGTTGGCAGATACGCAGTATTTT. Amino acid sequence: CSAKGLADTQYF.

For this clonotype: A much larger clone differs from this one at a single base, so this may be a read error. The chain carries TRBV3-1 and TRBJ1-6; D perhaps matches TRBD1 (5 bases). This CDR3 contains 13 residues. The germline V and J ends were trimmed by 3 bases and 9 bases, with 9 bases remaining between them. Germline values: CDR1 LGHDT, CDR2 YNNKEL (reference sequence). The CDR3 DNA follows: TGTGCCAGCAGCCAGGGGACGAGTTCACCCCTCCACTTT. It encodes CASSQGTSSPLHF. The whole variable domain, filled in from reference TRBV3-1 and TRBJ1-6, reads DTAVSQTPKYLVTQMGNDKSIKCEQNLGHDTMYWYKQDSKKFLKIMFSYNNKELIINETVPNRFSPKSPDKAHLNLHINSLELGDSAVYFCASSQGTSSPLHFGNGTRLTVT.

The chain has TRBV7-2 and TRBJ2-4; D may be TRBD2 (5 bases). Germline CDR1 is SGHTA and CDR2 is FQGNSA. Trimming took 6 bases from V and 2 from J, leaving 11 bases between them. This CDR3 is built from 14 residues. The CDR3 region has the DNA TGTGCCAGCAGGGGTCGGGGAACCAAAAACATTCAGTACTTC. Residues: CASRGRGTKNIQYF.

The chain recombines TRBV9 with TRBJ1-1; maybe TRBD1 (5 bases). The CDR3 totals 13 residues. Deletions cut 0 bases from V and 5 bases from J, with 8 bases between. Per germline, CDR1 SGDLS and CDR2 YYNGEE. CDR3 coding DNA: TGTGCCAGCAGCGTAGGGGGCGAGACTGAAGCTTTCTTT. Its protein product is CASSVGGETEAFF.

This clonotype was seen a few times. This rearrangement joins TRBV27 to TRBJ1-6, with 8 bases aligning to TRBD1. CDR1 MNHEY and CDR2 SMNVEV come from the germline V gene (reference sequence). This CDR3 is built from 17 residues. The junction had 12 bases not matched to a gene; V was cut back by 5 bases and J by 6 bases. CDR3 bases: TGTGCCAGCAGTCCGGTCCAGCTAGGACAGGGTAATTCACCCCTCCACTTT. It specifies CASSPVQLGQGNSPLHF.

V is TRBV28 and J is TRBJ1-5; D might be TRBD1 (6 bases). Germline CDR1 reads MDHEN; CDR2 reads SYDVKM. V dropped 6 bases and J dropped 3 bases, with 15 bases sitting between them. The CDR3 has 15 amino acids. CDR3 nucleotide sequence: TGTGCCAGCAGGGGGGTAGGACAGAACAATCAGCCCCAGCATTTT. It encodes CASRGVGQNNQPQHF.

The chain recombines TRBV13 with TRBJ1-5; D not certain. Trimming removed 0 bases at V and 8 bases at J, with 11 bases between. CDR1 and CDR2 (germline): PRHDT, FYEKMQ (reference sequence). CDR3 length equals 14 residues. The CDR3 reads CASSLGGVLEPQHF. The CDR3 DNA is TGTGCCAGCAGCTTAGGTGGAGTTTTGGAGCCCCAGCATTTT.

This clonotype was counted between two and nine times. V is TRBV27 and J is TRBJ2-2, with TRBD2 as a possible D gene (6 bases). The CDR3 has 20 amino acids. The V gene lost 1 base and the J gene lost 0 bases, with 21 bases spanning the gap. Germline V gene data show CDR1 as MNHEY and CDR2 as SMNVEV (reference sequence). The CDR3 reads CASSLYSWLGGTANTGELFF. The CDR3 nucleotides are TGTGCCAGCAGTTTATATTCGTGGCTTGGCGGGACGGCGAACACCGGGGAGCTGTTTTTT.

The CDR3 reads CATSRDGDFYGYTF. In nucleotides, the CDR3 is TGTGCCACCAGCAGAGATGGGGATTTCTATGGCTACACCTTC. This chain connects TRBV15 to TRBJ1-2; no reliable D call. CDR3 length: 14 amino acids. Trimming stripped 0 bases from V and 4 bases from J, with 9 bases between. Germline V lookup: CDR1 LNHNV, CDR2 YYDKDF (reference sequence).

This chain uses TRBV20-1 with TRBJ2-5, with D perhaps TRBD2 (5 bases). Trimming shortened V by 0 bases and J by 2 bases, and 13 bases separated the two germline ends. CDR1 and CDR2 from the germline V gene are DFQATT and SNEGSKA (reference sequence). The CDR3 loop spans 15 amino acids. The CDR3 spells CSARDRGTSQETQYF. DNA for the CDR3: TGCAGTGCTAGAGATAGAGGAACTAGTCAAGAGACCCAGTACTTC.

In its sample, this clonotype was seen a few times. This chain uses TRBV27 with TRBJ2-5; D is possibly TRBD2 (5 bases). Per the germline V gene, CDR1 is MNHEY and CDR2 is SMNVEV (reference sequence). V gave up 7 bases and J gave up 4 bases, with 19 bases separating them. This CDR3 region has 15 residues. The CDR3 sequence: CASTSADPGIETQYF. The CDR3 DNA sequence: TGTGCCAGCACCTCCGCGGACCCCGGGATAGAGACCCAGTACTTC.

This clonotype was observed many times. The CDR3 loop is CAWSVRGALDRYTF. The CDR3 nucleotides are TGTGCCTGGAGTGTACGGGGGGCGCTTGATCGCTACACCTTC. The J gene is TRBJ1-2, the V gene TRBV30, with TRBD1 as a possible D gene (6 bases). The CDR3 contains 14 residues. V gave up 0 bases and J gave up 9 bases, with 17 bases separating them. Germline V gene data show CDR1 as GTSNPN and CDR2 as SVGIG (reference sequence).

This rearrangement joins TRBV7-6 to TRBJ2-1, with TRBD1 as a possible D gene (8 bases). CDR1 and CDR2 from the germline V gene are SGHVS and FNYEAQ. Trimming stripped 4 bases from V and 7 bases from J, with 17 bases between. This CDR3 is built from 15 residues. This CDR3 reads CASSSRTGRGNEQFF. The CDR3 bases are TGTGCCAGCAGCTCACGGACAGGGAGGGGGAATGAGCAGTTCTTC.

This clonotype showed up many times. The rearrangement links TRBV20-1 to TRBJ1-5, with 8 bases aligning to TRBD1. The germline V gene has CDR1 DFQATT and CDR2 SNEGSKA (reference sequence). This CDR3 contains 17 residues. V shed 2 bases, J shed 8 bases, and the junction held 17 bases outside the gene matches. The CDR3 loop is CSARLPMTGAVIKPQHF. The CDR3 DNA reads TGCAGTGCTAGACTCCCTATGACAGGGGCGGTAATTAAGCCCCAGCATTTT.

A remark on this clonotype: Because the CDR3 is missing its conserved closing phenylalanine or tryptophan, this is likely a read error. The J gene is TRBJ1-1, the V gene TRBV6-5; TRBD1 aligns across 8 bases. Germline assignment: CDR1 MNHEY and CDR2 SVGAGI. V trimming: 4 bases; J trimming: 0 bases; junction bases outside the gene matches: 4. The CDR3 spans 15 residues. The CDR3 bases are TGTGCCAGCAGTTTCGACAGGGGATTGAACACTGAAGCTTTCCTT. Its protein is CASSFDRGLNTEAFL.

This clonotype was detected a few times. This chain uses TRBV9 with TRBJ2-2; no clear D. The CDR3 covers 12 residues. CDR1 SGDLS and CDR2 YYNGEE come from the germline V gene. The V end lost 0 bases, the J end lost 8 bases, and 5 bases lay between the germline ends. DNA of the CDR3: TGTGCCAGCAGCGTAGCGAGGGGGGAGCTGTTTTTT. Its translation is CASSVARGELFF.

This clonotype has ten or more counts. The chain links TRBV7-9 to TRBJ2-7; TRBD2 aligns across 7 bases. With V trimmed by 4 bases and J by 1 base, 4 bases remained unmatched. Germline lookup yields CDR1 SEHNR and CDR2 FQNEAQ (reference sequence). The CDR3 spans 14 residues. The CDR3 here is CASSSSSGSYEQYF. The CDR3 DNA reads TGTGCCAGCAGCTCCTCTAGCGGTTCCTACGAGCAGTACTTC.

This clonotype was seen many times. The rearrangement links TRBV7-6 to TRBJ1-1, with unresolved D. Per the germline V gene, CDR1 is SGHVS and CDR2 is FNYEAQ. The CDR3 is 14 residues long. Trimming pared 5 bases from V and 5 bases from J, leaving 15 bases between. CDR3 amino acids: CASSPMEGLTEAFF. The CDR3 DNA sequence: TGTGCCAGCAGCCCAATGGAGGGTTTAACTGAAGCTTTCTTT.

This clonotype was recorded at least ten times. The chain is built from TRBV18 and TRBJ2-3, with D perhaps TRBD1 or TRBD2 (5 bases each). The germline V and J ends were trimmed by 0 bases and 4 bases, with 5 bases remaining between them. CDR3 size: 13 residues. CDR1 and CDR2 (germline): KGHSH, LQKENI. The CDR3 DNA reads TGTGCCAGCTCACCACCGGGGGCAGATACGCAGTATTTT. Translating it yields CASSPPGADTQYF.

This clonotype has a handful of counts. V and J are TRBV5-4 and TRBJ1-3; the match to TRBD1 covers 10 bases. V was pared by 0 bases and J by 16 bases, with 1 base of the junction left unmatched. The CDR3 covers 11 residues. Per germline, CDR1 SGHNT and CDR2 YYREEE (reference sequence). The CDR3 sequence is CASSLGTGGYF. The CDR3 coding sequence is TGTGCCAGCAGCTTGGGGACAGGGGGGTATTTT.

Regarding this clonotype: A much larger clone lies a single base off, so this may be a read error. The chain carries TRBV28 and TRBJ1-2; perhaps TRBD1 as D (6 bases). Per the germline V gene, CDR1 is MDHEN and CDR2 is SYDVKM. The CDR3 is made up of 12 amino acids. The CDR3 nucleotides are TGTACCAGCAGGTGGGGGGACACTGGCTACACCTTC. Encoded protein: CTSRWGDTGYTF.